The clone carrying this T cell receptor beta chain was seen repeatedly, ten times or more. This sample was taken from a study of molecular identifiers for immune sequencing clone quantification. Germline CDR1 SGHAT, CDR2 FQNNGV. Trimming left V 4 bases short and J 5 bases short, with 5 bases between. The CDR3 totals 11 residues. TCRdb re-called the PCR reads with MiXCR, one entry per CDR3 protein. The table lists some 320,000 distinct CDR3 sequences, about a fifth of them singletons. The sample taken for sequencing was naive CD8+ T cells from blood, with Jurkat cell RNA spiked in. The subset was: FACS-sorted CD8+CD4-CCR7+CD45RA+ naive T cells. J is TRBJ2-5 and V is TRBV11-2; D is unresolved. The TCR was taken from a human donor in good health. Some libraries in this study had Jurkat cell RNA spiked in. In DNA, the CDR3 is TGTGCCAGCAGCTCCCTGGAGACCCAGTACTTC. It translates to CASSSLETQYF.